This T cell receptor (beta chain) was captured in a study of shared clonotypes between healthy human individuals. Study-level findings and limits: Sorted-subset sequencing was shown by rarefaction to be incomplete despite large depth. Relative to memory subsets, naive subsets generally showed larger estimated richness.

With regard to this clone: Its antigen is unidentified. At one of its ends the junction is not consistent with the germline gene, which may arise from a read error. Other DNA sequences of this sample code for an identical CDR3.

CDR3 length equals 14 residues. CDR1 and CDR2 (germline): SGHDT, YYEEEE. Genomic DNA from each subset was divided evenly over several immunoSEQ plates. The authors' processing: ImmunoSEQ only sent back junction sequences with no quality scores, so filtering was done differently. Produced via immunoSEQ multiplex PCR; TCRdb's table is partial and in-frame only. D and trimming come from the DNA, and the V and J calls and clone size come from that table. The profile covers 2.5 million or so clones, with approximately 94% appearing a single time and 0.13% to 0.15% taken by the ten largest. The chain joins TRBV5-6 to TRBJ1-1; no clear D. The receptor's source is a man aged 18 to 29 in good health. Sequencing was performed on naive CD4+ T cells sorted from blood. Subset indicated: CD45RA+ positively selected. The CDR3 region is CASSFGLGFTEAFF. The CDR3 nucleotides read TGTGCCAGCAGCTTTGGTTTAGGGTTCACTGAGGCTTTCTTT.